The present TCR beta chain was sequenced within a study of blood T cell repertoires in COVID-19. Study at large: Whether acute or convalescent, the COVID-19 samples came from the United States, Italy and Spain.

The method was immunoSEQ multiplex PCR; TCRdb's version includes in-frame clones alone and lacks a portion of them. Among tens of thousands of clones, roughly 80% were seen once, and the ten largest hold roughly 25%. The V and J ends lost 6 bases and 9 bases respectively, with 21 bases between them. This CDR3 has 14 residues. Germline V CDR1 and CDR2: ENHRY, SYGVKD. The sequenced sample consisted of peripheral blood. This TCR was recovered from a human donor in a cohort sampled during active COVID-19. The rearrangement links TRBV10-3 to TRBJ2-7, with D maybe TRBD2 (6 bases). CDR3 DNA sequence: TGTGCCATCAGCACTACCGCCCTCGGGGGAGTGCAGTACTTC. It codes for CAISTTALGGVQYF.